These 6 T cell receptor beta chains were sequenced from one sample in a study of siplizumab effects on memory and regulatory T cells. The data were produced by immunoSEQ multiplex PCR, yet TCRdb's version contains in-frame clones alone and is incomplete. The data contain 99,000 or so clones, just under 95% of them singletons. Sequencing was performed on non-Treg CD4+ T cells sorted from blood. The receptors derive from a human donor in good health.

In its sample, this clone was seen once. The chain combines TRBV28 with TRBJ2-7, with D unresolved. This CDR3 contains 14 residues. V dropped 4 bases and J dropped 0 bases, with 10 bases sitting between them. Germline V CDR1 and CDR2: MDHEN, SYDVKM. CDR3 region: CASSYLGSSYEQYF. Written as DNA, the CDR3 is TGTGCCAGCAGTTATCTGGGTAGCTCCTACGAGCAGTACTTC.

The rearrangement uses TRBV11-3 and TRBJ1-3; the D is unclear. The CDR3 runs to 15 residues. Trimming pared 5 bases from V and 0 bases from J, leaving 11 bases between. From germline, CDR1 is SGHNT and CDR2 YENEEA. Here the CDR3 reads CASSRGGISGNTIYF. CDR3 sequence (DNA): TGTGCCAGCAGCAGAGGAGGAATCTCTGGAAACACCATATATTTT. Full variable domain (remainder filled in from reference TRBV11-3 and TRBJ1-3): EAGVVQSPRYKIIEKKQPVAFWCNPISGHNTLYWYLQNLGQGPELLIRYENEEAVDDSQLPKDRFSAERLKGVDSTLKIQPAELGDSAVYLCASSRGGISGNTIYFGEGSWLTVV.

V gene TRBV28 combines with J gene TRBJ1-5; no clear D gene. Germline V gene data show CDR1 as MDHEN and CDR2 as SYDVKM. The V end lost 8 bases, the J end lost 3 bases, and 11 bases lay between the germline ends. The CDR3 sequence is 13 residues long. The CDR3 sequence is CASVGQINQPQHF. CDR3 nucleotides: TGTGCCAGCGTGGGTCAAATCAATCAGCCCCAGCATTTT.

The chain couples TRBV9 to TRBJ2-3; perhaps TRBD1 as D (5 bases). Germline assignment: CDR1 SGDLS and CDR2 YYNGEE. V lost 2 bases to trimming and J lost 2 bases, with 18 bases between them. There are 17 residues in the CDR3. The CDR3 DNA sequence: TGTGCCAGCAGCGTCCTCCCGGACATTAGTTCCACAGATACGCAGTATTTT. Translation: CASSVLPDISSTDTQYF.

J is TRBJ1-5 and V is TRBV7-9, with TRBD1 identical over 7 bases. The trim removed 2 bases at V and 3 bases at J, leaving 1 base unmatched. The CDR3 has 14 amino acids. The germline V gene encodes CDR1 SEHNR and CDR2 FQNEAQ (reference sequence). The DNA for the CDR3 is TGTGCCAGCAGCTTACAGGGGGTCAATCAGCCCCAGCATTTT. Translated, it gives CASSLQGVNQPQHF.

The chain links TRBV6-4 to TRBJ2-1; TRBD2 aligns across 8 bases. The CDR3 spans 14 residues. CDR1 and CDR2 (germline): MRHNA, SNTAGT. Trimming cost V 7 bases and J 7 bases; bases outside gene matches: 9. The CDR3: CASKRDSGINEQFF. The CDR3 coding sequence is TGTGCCAGCAAGCGGGATAGCGGGATAAATGAGCAGTTCTTC.